This T cell receptor beta chain stems from a study of PD-1 blockade in classical Hodgkin lymphoma. Trimming cost V 6 bases and J 2 bases; bases outside gene matches: 1. Germline CDR1 and CDR2: MDHEN and SYDVKM. This CDR3 has 12 residues. Brentuximab vedotin exposure varied, and every patient relapsed after autologous stem cell transplantation. In regard to this clone: Its antigen is unknown.

Using immunoSEQ multiplex PCR, the repertoire was profiled, and TCRdb retains in-frame clones only, with some absent. The sample shows roughly 32,000 clones, 65% to 90% of them seen only once. Points from the study as a whole: Repertoire differences have undefined causes, possibly disease activity or prior therapy. Newly diagnosed patients were said to have less baseline TCR diversity than healthy donors did. Diversity similar to that of newly diagnosed patients was seen at baseline in complete responders. Some patients started nivolumab under 1 year after ASCT, and they were excluded.

Sequenced here: peripheral blood mononuclear cells (PBMCs), sampled at baseline. The chain couples TRBV28 to TRBJ2-7; 7 bases match TRBD1. This clonotype was sampled from a human donor with classical Hodgkin lymphoma. DNA for the CDR3: TGTGCCAGCAGGGGACAGACCTACGAGCAGTACTTC. Translation: CASRGQTYEQYF. Together with reference TRBV28 and TRBJ2-7, the CDR3 gives the full variable domain: DVKVTQSSRYLVKRTGEKVFLECVQDMDHENMFWYRQDPGLGLRLIYFSYDVKMKEKGDIPEGYSVSREKKERFSLILESASTNQTSMYLCASRGQTYEQYFGPGTRLTVT.